This T cell receptor (beta chain) was documented in a study of Tregs in tolerant kidney transplant recipients. Profiled with immunoSEQ multiplex PCR; TCRdb holds only in-frame clones, not every one. The data show 68,000 or so clones, roughly 89% seen once. Of note for this clone: Its target is not known.

The study's findings and limits: Biological reproducibility was not directly addressed in this study. The most relevant donor-specific Treg TCRbeta repertoire apparently came from expansion with activated donor B cells.

Germline trimming cut 11 bases from V and 4 bases from J; bases unmatched to any gene: 6. From germline, CDR1 is LNHDA and CDR2 SQIVND (reference sequence). The CDR3 has 12 amino acids. Unstimulated regulatory T cells (CD4+CD25+CD127-), CD4+CD25- non-regulatory cells, CD4 and CD8 cells were FACS-sorted from thawed PBMCs. This chain links TRBV19 with TRBJ1-2, with 8 bases aligning to TRBD1. This sequence originates from a human donor in good health. Specimen: CD4+ T cells from blood. DNA of the CDR3: TGTGCCTCGAGGACAGGGATCTATGGCTACACCTTC. Protein sequence: CASRTGIYGYTF.